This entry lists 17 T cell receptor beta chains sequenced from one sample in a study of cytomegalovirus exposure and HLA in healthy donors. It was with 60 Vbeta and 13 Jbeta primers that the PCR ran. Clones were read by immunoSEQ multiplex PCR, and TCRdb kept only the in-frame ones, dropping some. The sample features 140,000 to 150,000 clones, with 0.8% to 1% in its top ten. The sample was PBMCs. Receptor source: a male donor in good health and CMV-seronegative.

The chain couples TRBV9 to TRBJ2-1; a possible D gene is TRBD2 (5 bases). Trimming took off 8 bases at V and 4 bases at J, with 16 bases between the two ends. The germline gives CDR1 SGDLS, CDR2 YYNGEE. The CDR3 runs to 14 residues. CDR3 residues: CASTGVAEYNEQFF. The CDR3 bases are TGTGCCAGTACCGGGGTAGCAGAGTACAATGAGCAGTTCTTC.

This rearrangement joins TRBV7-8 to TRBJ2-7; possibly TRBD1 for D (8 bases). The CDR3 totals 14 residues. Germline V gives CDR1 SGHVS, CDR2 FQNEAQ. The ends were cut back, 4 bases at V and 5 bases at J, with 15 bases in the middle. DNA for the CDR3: TGTGCCAGCAGCTCGACAGGGGAGGGGGACGAGCAGTACTTC. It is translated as CASSSTGEGDEQYF.

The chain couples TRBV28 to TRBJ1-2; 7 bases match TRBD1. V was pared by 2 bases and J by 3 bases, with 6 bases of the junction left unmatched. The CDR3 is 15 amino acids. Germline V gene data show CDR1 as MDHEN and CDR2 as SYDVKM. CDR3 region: CASSLPTGVDYGYTF. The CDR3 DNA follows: TGTGCCAGCAGTTTACCAACAGGGGTAGACTATGGCTACACCTTC.

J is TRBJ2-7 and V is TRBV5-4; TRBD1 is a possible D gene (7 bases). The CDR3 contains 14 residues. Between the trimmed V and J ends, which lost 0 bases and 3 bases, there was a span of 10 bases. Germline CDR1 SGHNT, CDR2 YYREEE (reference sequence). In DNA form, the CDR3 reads TGTGCCAGCAGCTTGGGCCAGGGGGGCTACGAGCAGTACTTC. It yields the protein CASSLGQGGYEQYF.

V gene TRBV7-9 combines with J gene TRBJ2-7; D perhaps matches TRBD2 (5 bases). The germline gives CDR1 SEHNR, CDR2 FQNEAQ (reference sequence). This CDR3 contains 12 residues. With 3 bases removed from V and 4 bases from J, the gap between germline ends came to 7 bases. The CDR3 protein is CASSFRGYEQYF. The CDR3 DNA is TGTGCCAGCAGCTTCCGGGGTTACGAGCAGTACTTC. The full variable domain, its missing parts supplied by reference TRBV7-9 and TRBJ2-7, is DTGVSQNPRHKITKRGQNVTFRCDPISEHNRLYWYRQTLGQGPEFLTYFQNEAQLEKSRLLSDRFSAERPKGSFSTLEIQRTEQGDSAMYLCASSFRGYEQYFGPGTRLTVT.

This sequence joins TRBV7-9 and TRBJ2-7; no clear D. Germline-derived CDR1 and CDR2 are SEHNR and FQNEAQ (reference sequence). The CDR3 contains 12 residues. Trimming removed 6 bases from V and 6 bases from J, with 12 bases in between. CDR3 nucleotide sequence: TGTGCCAGCAGTCGGAACCCAGGCGAGCAGTACTTC. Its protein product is CASSRNPGEQYF.

Written as DNA, the CDR3 is TGTGCCAGCAGTTCCCACAGGGGGCGCGTATTCTACGAGCAGTACTTC. It specifies CASSSHRGRVFYEQYF. The chain carries TRBV6-5 and TRBJ2-7; 9 bases line up with TRBD1. The CDR3 is made up of 16 amino acids. After removal of 4 bases from V and 3 bases from J, the junction contained 10 bases not matched to a gene. The germline gives CDR1 MNHEY, CDR2 SVGAGI.

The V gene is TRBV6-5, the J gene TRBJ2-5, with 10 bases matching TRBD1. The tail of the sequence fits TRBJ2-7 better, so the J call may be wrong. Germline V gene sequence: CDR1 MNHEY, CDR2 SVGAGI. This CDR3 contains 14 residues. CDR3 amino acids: CASQGQGLFYEQYF. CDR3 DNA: TGTGCCAGCCAGGGACAGGGGTTGTTTTACGAGCAGTACTTC.

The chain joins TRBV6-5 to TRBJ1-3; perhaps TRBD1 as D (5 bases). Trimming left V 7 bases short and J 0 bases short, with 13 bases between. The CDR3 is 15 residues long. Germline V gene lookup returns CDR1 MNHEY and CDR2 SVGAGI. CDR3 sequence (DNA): TGTGCCAGCACACAGGCAGGGCTCTCTGGAAACACCATATATTTT. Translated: CASTQAGLSGNTIYF.

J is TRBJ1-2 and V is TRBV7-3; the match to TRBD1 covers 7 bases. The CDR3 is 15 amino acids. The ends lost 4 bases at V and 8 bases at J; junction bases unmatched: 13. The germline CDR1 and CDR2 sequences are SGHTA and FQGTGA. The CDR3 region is CASSSPQGGANGYTF. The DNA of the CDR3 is TGTGCCAGCAGCTCGCCTCAAGGGGGCGCGAACGGCTACACCTTC.

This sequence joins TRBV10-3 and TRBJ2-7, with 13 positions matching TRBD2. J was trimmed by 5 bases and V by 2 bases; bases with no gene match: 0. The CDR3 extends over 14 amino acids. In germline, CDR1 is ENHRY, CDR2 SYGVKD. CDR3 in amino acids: CAISEGLAGDEQYF. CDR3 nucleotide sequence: TGTGCCATCAGTGAGGGACTAGCGGGAGACGAGCAGTACTTC.

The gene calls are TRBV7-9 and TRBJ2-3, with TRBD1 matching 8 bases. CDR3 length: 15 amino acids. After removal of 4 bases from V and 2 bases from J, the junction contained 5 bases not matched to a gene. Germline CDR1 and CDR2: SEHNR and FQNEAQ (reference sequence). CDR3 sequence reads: CASSSRTGNTDTQYF. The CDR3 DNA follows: TGTGCCAGCAGCTCCCGGACAGGGAACACAGATACGCAGTATTTT. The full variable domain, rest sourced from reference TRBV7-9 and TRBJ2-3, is DTGVSQNPRHKITKRGQNVTFRCDPISEHNRLYWYRQTLGQGPEFLTYFQNEAQLEKSRLLSDRFSAERPKGSFSTLEIQRTEQGDSAMYLCASSSRTGNTDTQYFGPGTRLTVL.

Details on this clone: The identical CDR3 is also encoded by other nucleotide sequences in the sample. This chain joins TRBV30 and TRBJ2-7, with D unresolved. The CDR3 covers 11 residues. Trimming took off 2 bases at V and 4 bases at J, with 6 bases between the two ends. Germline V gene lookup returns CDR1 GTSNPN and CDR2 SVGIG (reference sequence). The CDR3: CAWSSPYEQYF. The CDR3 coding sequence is TGTGCCTGGAGTTCCCCTTACGAGCAGTACTTC.

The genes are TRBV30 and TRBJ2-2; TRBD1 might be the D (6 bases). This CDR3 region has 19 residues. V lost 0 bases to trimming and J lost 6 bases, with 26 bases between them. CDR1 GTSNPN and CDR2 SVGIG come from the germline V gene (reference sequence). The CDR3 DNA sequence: TGTGCCTGGAGTGTAATTCTGTCAACCGGGACAACTGAAGCCGGGGAGCTGTTTTTT. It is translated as CAWSVILSTGTTEAGELFF.

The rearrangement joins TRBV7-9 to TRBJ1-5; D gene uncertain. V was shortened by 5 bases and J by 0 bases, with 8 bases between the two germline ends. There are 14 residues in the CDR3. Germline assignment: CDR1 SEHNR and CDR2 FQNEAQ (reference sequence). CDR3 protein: CASSPEGSNQPQHF. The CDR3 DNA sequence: TGTGCCAGCAGCCCAGAGGGTAGCAATCAGCCCCAGCATTTT.

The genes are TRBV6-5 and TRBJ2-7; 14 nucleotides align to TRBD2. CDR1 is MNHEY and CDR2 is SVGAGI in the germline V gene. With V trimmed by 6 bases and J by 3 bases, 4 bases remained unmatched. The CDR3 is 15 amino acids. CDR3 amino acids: CASRGLAGEFYEQYF. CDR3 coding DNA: TGTGCCAGCAGGGGACTAGCGGGGGAATTCTACGAGCAGTACTTC.

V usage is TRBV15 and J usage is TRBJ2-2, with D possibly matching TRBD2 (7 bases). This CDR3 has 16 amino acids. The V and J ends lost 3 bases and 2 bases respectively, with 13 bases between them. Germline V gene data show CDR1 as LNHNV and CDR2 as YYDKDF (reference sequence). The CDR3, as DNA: TGTGCCACCAGCAGGGGGGGGGCGGGAAACACCGGGGAGCTGTTTTTT. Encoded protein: CATSRGGAGNTGELFF.